A selection of T cell receptor beta chains follows, all from one sample in a study of CD8+CD57+ T cells in acquired aplastic anemia. One entry per CDR3 protein, called by TCRdb with MiXCR from the reads. The sample lists 200,000 to 300,000 distinct CDR3 sequences; 82% were seen once. Sequences were obtained from sorted CD4+, CD8+, or CD8+CD57+ T cells (not recorded which) from PBMCs. The receptors were sampled from a human donor with aplastic anemia. CDR3s include the opening cysteine and the closing phenylalanine or tryptophan. The D gene is left open where the match is weak. Only some rows state a clone size, as once, few, many or a class for expanded clones.

abundance	d_gene	v_gene	j_gene	len	CDR3nt	CDR3aa
-	TRBD2	TRBV10-3	TRBJ2-2	15	TGTGCCATCAGCAGTACGGGGGGGAACACCGGGGAGCTGTTTTTT	CAISSTGGNTGELFF
-	-	TRBV9	TRBJ2-3	14	TGTGCCAGCAGCGTAGGGGGAGATACCCAGACGCAGTATTTT	CASSVGGDTQTQYF
-	-	TRBV7-2	TRBJ1-1	15	TGTGCCAGCAGCCAAGCGGGCAACCAGGAGACCCAGTACTTCTTT	CASSQAGNQETQYFF
-	-	TRBV7-9	TRBJ2-3	14	TGTGCCAGCAGCTTTGATCGAGGTGCCGATACGCAGTATTTT	CASSFDRGADTQYF
once	-	TRBV12-5	TRBJ2-2	13	TGTGCCAGTGGTGGGGCGGGCCCCGGGGAGCTGTTTTTT	CASGGAGPGELFF
-	TRBD2	TRBV11-3	TRBJ2-5	17	TGTGCCAGCAGCTTAGATCTGAGCGGGGGGGCCGAGGAGACCCAGTACTTC	CASSLDLSGGAEETQYF
-	-	TRBV5-8	TRBJ1-4	15	TGCGCCAGCAGCCTGGGACTAGGCTTTAATGAAAAACTGTTTTTT	CASSLGLGFNEKLFF
-	TRBD1	TRBV7-9	TRBJ1-1	15	TGTGCCAGCAGCCCCGGGACAGGGGGGAACACTGATACTTTCTTT	CASSPGTGGNTDTFF
-	-	TRBV7-2	TRBJ2-3	14	TGTGCCAGCAGCTTCGCGGGGCCTCCCGATGTACGCTGTTTT	CASSFAGPPDVRCF
-	-	TRBV20-1	TRBJ1-1	15	TGCAGTGCTAGAGTGCGGCAGGGCAAGAACACTGAAGCTTTCTTT	CSARVRQGKNTEAFF
-	TRBD1	TRBV7-9	TRBJ1-2	16	TGTGCCGGACAGGGGGCTAGGGAGACCCAGTTATACGGGTACACCTTC	CAGQGARETQLYGYTF
-	-	TRBV20-1	TRBJ1-2	12	TGCAGTGCTAGACCAGTGGGGCTGGGCTACACCTTC	CSARPVGLGYTF
-	-	TRBV7-2	TRBJ1-4	15	TGTGCCAGCAGCCAAGGGAGAGGCCCCGATACGCAGCTGTTTTTT	CASSQGRGPDTQLFF
-	-	TRBV12-3/TRBV12-4	TRBJ1-1	12	TGTGCCAGCAGACCCATGAACACTGAAGCTTTCTTT	CASRPMNTEAFF
-	-	TRBV19	TRBJ2-7	13	TGTGCCAGTTCCCGGGCCGTCTTCTACGAGCAGTACTTC	CASSRAVFYEQYF